This T cell receptor (beta chain) was documented in a study of OX40 agonist ivuxolimab in advanced cancers. Regarding the study as a whole: More expanded clones were seen, on average, in CD8+ T cells than in CD4+.

Libraries were prepared by immunoSEQ multiplex PCR; TCRdb keeps only in-frame clonotypes and omits some of them. Of about 68,000 clones in the sample, about 85% are singletons; the top ten hold about 0.68%. Blood sampling took place at baseline, cycle 4 day 1, and cycle 7 day 1. This CDR3 is 15 amino acids long. J was trimmed by 5 bases and V by 4 bases; bases with no gene match: 7. Germline V gives CDR1 SGHAT, CDR2 FQNNGV. About this clone itself: Its target is unknown.

The sequences come from CD4+ or CD8+ T cells sorted from blood, collected in a trial of the OX40 agonist ivuxolimab. The rearrangement uses TRBV11-2 and TRBJ1-4, with 7 positions matching TRBD1. The source is an adult with an advanced solid tumor such as melanoma, head and neck, liver or kidney cancer. The CDR3 DNA follows: TGTGCCAGCAGCTCGACGGACAGGCGGAATGAAAAACTGTTTTTT. Translated, it gives CASSSTDRRNEKLFF.